The 3 T cell receptor beta chains below all came from one sample that was sequenced in a study of control samples from healthy donors and cancer patients. Generated by immunoSEQ multiplex PCR, the TCRdb table keeps only in-frame clones and is missing some. The sample has roughly 120,000 clones; roughly 90% are singletons. Sequenced: blood. The receptor source for this set is a young woman in good health.

This sequence joins TRBV10-3 and TRBJ1-1, with 8 bases aligning to TRBD1. The CDR3 contains 12 residues. Germline loops: CDR1 ENHRY, CDR2 SYGVKD. J gave up 1 base and V 10 bases, and 2 bases lay outside the gene matches. The DNA of the CDR3 is TGTGCCACCGGACAGGGGAACACTGAAGCTTTCTTT. It is translated as CATGQGNTEAFF.

The V gene is TRBV24-1, the J gene TRBJ2-2; 8 bases match TRBD2. V gave up 2 bases and J gave up 4 bases; unmatched junction bases: 2. The CDR3 is 15 residues long. Germline-derived CDR1 and CDR2 are KGHDR and SFDVKD. CDR3 nucleotide sequence: TGTGCCACCAGTGATTCTAGCGGGCTCACCGGGGAGCTGTTTTTT. This codes for CATSDSSGLTGELFF.

This clone showed up just once. The chain's CDR3 is CASSLALAGGTDTQYF. The DNA of the CDR3 is TGTGCCAGCAGCTTAGCGCTGGCGGGGGGCACAGATACGCAGTATTTT. V usage is TRBV7-2 and J usage is TRBJ2-3; 7 nucleotides line up with TRBD2. V shed 0 bases, J shed 1 base, and the junction held 4 bases outside the gene matches. Per germline, CDR1 SGHTA and CDR2 FQGNSA. The CDR3 totals 16 residues.